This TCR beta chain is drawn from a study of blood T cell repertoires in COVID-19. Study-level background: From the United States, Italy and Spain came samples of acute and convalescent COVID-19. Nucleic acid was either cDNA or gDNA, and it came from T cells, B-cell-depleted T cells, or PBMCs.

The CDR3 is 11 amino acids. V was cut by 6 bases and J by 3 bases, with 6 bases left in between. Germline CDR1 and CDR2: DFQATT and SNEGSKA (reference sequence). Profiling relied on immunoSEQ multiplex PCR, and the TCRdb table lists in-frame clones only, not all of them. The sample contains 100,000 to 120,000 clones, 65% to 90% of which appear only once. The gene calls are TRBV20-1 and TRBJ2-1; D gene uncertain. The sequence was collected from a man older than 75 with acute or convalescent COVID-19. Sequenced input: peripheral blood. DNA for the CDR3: TGCAGTGCGCGAGTCTACAATGAGCAGTTCTTC. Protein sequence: CSARVYNEQFF.